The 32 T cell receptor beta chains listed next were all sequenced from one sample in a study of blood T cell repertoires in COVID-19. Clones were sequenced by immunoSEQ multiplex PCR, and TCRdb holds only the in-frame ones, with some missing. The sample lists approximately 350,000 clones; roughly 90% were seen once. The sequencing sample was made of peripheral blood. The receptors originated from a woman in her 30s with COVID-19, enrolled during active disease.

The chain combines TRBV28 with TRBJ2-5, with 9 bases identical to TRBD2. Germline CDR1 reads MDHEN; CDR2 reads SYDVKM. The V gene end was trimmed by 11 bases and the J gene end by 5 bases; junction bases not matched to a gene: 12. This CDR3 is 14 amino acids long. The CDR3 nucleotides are TGTGCCGGACGCGGGGGGGGAAATGGGGAGACCCAGTACTTC. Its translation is CAGRGGGNGETQYF.

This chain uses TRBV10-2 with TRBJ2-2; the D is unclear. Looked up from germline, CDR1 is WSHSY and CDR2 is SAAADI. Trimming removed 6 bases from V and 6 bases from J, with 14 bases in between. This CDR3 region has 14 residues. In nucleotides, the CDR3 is TGCGCCAGCAGCCAAACAAGTTCCCCCGGGGAGCTGTTTTTT. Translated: CASSQTSSPGELFF.

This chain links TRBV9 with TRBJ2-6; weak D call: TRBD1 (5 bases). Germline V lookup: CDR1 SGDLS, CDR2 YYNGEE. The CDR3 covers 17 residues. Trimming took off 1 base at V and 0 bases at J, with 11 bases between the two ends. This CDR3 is CASSVTDTYSGANVLTF. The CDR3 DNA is TGTGCCAGCAGCGTAACGGACACCTACTCTGGGGCCAACGTCCTGACTTTC.

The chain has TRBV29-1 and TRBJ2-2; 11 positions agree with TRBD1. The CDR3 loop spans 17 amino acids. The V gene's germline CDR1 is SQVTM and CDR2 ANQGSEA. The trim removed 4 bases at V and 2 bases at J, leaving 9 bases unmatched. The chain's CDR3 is CSVGTGGRVANTGELFF. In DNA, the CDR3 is TGCAGCGTTGGGACAGGGGGCAGGGTAGCTAACACCGGGGAGCTGTTTTTT.

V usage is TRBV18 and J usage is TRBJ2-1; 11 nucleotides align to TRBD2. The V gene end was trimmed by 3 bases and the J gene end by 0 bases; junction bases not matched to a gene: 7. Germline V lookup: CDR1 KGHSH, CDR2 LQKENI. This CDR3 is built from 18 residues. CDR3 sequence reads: CASSPRTSGLSSYNEQFF. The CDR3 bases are TGTGCCAGCTCACCCAGGACTAGCGGGCTTAGCTCCTACAATGAGCAGTTCTTC.

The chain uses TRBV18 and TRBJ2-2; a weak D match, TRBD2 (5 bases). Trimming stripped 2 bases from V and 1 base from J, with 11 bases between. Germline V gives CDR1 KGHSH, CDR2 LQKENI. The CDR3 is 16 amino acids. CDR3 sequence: CASSPFSRENTGELFF. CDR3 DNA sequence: TGTGCCAGCTCACCATTTAGCCGGGAGAACACCGGGGAGCTGTTTTTT. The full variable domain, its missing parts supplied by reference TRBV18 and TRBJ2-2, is NAGVMQNPRHLVRRRGQEARLRCSPMKGHSHVYWYRQLPEEGLKFMVYLQKENIIDESGMPKERFSAEFPKEGPSILRIQQVVRGDSAAYFCASSPFSRENTGELFFGEGSRLTVL.

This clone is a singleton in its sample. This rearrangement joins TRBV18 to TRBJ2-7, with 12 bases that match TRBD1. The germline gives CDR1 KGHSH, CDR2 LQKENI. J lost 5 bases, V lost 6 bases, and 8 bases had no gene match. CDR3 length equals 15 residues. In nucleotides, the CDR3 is TGTGCCAGCTCCCATACGGGACAGGGGGCCGACGAGCAGTACGTC. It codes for CASSHTGQGADEQYV.

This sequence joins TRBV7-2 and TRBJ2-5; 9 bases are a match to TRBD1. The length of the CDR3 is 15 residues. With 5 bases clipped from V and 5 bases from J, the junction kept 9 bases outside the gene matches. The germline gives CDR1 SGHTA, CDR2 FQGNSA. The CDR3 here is CASSRTGEGVETQYF. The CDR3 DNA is TGTGCCAGCAGCCGGACAGGGGAGGGCGTCGAGACCCAGTACTTC.

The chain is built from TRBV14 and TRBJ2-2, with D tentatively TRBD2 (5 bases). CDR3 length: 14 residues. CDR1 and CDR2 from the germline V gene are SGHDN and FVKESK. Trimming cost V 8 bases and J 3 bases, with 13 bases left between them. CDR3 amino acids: CASRLGVDTGELFF. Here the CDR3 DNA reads TGTGCCAGCCGCCTCGGGGTTGACACCGGGGAGCTGTTTTTT.

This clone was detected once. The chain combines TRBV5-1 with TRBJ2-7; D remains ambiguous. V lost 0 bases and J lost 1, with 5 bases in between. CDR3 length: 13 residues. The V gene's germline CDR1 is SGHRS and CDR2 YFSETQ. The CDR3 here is CASSLDGSYEQYF. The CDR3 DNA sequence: TGCGCCAGCAGCTTGGACGGGTCCTACGAGCAGTACTTC.

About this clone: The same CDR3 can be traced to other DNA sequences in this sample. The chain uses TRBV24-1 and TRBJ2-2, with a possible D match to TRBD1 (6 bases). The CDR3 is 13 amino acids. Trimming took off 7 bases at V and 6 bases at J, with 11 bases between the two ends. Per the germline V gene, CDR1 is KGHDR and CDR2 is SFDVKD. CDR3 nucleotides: TGTGCCACCAGACAGGGTAGTTCCGGGGAGCTGTTTTTT. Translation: CATRQGSSGELFF.

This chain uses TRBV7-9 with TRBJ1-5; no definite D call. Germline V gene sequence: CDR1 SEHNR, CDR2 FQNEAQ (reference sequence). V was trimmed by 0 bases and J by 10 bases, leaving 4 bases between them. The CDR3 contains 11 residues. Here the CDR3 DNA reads TGTGCCAGCAGCTTAGCACTACCCCAGCATTTT. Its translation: CASSLALPQHF.

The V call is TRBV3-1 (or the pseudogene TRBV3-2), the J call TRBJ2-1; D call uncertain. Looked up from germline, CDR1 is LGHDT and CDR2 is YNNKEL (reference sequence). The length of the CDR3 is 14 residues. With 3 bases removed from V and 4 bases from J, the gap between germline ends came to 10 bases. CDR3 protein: CASSQANPYNEQFF. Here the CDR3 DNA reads TGTGCCAGCAGCCAGGCAAATCCTTACAATGAGCAGTTCTTC.

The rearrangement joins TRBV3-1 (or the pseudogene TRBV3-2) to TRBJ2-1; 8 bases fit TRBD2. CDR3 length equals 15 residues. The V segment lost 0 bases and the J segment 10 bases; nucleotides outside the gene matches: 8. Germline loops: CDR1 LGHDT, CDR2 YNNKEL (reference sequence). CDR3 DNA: TGTGCCAGCAGCCAAGATGGACTAGCCGCGGTAGAGCAGTTCTTC. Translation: CASSQDGLAAVEQFF.

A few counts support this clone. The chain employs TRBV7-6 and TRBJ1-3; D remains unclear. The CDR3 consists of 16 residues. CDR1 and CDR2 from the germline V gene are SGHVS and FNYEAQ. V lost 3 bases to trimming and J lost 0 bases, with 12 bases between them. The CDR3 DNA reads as TGTGCCAGCAGCTTCAAACAGTTTGACTCTGGAAACACCATATATTTT. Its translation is CASSFKQFDSGNTIYF. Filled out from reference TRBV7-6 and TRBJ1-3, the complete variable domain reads GAGVSQSPRYKVTKRGQDVALRCDPISGHVSLYWYRQALGQGPEFLTYFNYEAQQDKSGLPNDRFSAERPEGSISTLTIQRTEQRDSAMYRCASSFKQFDSGNTIYFGEGSWLTVV.

The CDR3, as DNA: TGCGCCAGCAGCTTTGGCCTACCGGGCACTGAAGCTTTCTTT. Protein product: CASSFGLPGTEAFF. The chain employs TRBV5-1 and TRBJ1-1; D is undetermined. Germline CDR1 and CDR2: SGHRS and YFSETQ. The CDR3 spans 14 residues. Trimming stripped 2 bases from V and 4 bases from J, with 12 bases between.

CDR3 in amino acids: CASGLGGNRFYEQYV. CDR3 DNA: TGTGCTAGTGGTTTGGGCGGGAATCGGTTTTACGAGCAGTACGTC. The chain employs TRBV12-5 and TRBJ2-7; tentatively, D is TRBD2 (6 bases). The CDR3 spans 15 residues. V lost 1 base and J 4 bases, leaving 14 bases between the germline ends. Germline loops: CDR1 LGHNT, CDR2 FRNRAP.

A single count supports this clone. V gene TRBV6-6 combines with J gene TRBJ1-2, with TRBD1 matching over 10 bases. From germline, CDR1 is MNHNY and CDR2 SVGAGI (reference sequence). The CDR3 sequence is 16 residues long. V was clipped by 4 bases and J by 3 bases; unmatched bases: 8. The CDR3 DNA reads TGTGCCAGCAGTTTTCCCCCGGACAGGGGGGACTATGGCTACACCTTC. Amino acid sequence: CASSFPPDRGDYGYTF.

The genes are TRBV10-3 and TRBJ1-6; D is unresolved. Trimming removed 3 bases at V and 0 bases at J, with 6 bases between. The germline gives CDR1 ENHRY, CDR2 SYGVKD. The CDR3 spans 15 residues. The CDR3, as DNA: TGTGCCATCAGTGATGGGAGCTCCTATAATTCACCCCTCCACTTT. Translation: CAISDGSSYNSPLHF.

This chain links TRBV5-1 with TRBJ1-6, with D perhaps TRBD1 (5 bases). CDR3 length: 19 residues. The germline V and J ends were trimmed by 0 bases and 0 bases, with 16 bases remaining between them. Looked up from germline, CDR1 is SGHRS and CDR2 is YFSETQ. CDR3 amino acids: CASSLAIEGGGSYNSPLHF. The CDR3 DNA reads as TGCGCCAGCAGCTTGGCCATCGAGGGCGGGGGCTCCTATAATTCACCCCTCCACTTT.

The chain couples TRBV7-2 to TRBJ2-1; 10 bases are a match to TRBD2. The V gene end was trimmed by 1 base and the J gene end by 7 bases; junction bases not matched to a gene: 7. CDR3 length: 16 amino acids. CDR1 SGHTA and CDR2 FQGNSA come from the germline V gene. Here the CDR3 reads CASSLVPSGSRNEQFF. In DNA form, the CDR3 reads TGTGCCAGCAGCTTAGTTCCTAGCGGGAGTAGGAATGAGCAGTTCTTC. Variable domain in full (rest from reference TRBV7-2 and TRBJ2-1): GAGVSQSPSNKVTEKGKDVELRCDPISGHTALYWYRQSLGQGLEFLIYFQGNSAPDKSGLPSDRFSAERTGGSVSTLTIQRTQQEDSAVYLCASSLVPSGSRNEQFFGPGTRLTVL.

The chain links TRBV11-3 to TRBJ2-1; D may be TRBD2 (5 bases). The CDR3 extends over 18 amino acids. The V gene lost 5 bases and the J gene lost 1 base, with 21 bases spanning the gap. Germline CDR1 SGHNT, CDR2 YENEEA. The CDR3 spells CASSPRQSGRASYNEQFF. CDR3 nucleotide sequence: TGTGCCAGCAGCCCCCGTCAGAGCGGAAGGGCGTCCTACAATGAGCAGTTCTTC.

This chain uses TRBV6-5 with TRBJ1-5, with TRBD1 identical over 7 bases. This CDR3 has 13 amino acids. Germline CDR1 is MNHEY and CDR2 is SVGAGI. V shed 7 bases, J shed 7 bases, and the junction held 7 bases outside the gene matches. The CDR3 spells CASNIDREQPQHF. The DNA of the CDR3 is TGTGCCAGCAACATCGACAGGGAACAGCCCCAGCATTTT.

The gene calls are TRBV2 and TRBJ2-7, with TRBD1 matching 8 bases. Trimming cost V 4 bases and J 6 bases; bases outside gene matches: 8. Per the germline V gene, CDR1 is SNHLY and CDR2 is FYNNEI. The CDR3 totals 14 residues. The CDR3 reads CASSATGGGGEQYF. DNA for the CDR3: TGTGCCAGCAGTGCCACAGGGGGAGGCGGCGAGCAGTACTTC.

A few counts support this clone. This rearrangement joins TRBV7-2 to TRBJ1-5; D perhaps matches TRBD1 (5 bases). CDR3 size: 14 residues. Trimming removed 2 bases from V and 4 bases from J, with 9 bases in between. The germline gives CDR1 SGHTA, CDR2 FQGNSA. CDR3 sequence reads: CASSLWDFNQPQHF. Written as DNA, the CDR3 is TGTGCCAGCAGCTTATGGGACTTTAATCAGCCCCAGCATTTT.

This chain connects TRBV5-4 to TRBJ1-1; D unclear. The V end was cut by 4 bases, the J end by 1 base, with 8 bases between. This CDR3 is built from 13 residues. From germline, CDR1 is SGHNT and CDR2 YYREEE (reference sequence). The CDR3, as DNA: TGTGCCAGCAGCCAAACTACGAACACTGAAGCTTTCTTT. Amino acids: CASSQTTNTEAFF.

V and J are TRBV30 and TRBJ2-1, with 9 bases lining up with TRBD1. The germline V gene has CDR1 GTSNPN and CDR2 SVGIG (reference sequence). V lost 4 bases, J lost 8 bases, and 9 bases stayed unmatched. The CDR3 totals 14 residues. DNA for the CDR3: TGTGCCTGGACCGACTCTGACAGGGGGTATGAGCAGTTCTTC. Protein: CAWTDSDRGYEQFF.

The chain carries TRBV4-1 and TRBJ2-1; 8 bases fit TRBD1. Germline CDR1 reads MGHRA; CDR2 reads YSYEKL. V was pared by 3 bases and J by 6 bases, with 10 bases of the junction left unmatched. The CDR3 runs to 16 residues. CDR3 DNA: TGCGCCAGCAGCCAGCCTCAGGGGGCGCGTGGCAATGAGCAGTTCTTC. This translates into CASSQPQGARGNEQFF.

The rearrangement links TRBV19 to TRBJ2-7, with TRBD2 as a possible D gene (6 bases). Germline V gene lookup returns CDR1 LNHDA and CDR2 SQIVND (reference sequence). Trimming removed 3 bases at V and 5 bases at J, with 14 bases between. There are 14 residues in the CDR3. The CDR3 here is CASSISRGMDEQYF. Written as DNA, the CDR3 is TGTGCCAGTAGTATCTCCCGGGGGATGGACGAGCAGTACTTC.

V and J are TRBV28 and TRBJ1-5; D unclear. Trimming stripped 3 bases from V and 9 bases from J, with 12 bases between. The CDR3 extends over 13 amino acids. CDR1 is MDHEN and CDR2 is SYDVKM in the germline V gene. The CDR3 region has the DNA TGTGCCAGCAGTTTGGAGTCATCCCGGCCCCAGCATTTT. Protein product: CASSLESSRPQHF.

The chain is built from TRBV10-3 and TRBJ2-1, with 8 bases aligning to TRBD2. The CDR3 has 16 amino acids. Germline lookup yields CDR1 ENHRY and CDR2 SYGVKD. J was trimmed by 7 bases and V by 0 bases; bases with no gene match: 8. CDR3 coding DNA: TGTGCCATCAGTGAGTCCAGAGCGGGAGATAAAAATGAGCAGTTCTTC. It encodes CAISESRAGDKNEQFF.

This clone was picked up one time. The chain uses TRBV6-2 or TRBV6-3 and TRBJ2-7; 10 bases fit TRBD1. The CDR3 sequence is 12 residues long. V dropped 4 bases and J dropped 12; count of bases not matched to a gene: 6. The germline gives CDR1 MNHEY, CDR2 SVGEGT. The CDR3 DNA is TGTGCCAGCAGTTTTGGGACAGGGGATATGTACTTC. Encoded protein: CASSFGTGDMYF.